These 20 T cell receptor beta chains originate from one sample sequenced in a study of shared clonotypes between healthy human individuals. Only in-frame clones appear in the TCRdb table, and some are missing; sequencing was by immunoSEQ multiplex PCR. The sample lists roughly 2.5 million clones, around nine tenths occurring once. Sequencing was performed on naive CD4+ T cells sorted from blood. Noted subset: CD45RA+ positively selected. The origin of the receptors is a man aged 18 to 29 in good health.

The chain joins TRBV5-6 to TRBJ1-5, with D possibly TRBD1 on 6 matching bases. The germline V gene encodes CDR1 SGHDT and CDR2 YYEEEE. The CDR3 is made up of 15 amino acids. Deletions cut 1 base from V and 7 bases from J, with 15 bases between. The CDR3 loop is CASSLSGAGGQPQHF. The CDR3 DNA follows: TGTGCCAGCAGCTTGTCAGGGGCGGGAGGACAGCCCCAGCATTTT.

The chain joins TRBV6-1 to TRBJ2-5, with 8 bases matching TRBD2. Germline V gene sequence: CDR1 MNHNS, CDR2 SASEGT. V was clipped by 8 bases and J by 5 bases; unmatched bases: 7. The CDR3 loop spans 13 amino acids. The CDR3 region is CASRREGLETQYF. As DNA, the CDR3 is TGTGCCAGCCGACGGGAGGGGTTGGAGACCCAGTACTTC.

The chain combines TRBV6-1 with TRBJ1-1, with 7 nucleotides matching TRBD1. Germline CDR1 MNHNS, CDR2 SASEGT. This CDR3 has 14 amino acids. J gave up 0 bases and V 6 bases, and 4 bases lay outside the gene matches. In nucleotides, the CDR3 is TGTGCCAGCAGGGGGGGACAGCTGAACACTGAAGCTTTCTTT. This translates into CASRGGQLNTEAFF.

The J gene is TRBJ2-1, the V gene TRBV10-3; a weak D match, TRBD1 (6 bases). The ends were cut back, 10 bases at V and 2 bases at J, with 15 bases in the middle. This CDR3 region has 14 residues. Germline V gene lookup returns CDR1 ENHRY and CDR2 SYGVKD. CDR3 coding DNA: TGTGCCACCAGATCGGGACATACCTACAATGAGCAGTTCTTC. It translates to CATRSGHTYNEQFF.

V and J are TRBV2 and TRBJ2-5; perhaps D is TRBD1 or TRBD2 (5 bases each). CDR3 size: 12 residues. The V end was cut by 9 bases, the J end by 7 bases, with 15 bases between. In germline, CDR1 is SNHLY, CDR2 FYNNEI. CDR3 nucleotide sequence: TGTGCCAGGGGACCGGGGATGGGGACCCAGTACTTC. The encoded protein is CARGPGMGTQYF. The variable domain in full, completed from reference TRBV2 and TRBJ2-5, reads EPEVTQTPSHQVTQMGQEVILRCVPISNHLYFYWYRQILGQKVEFLVSFYNNEISEKSEIFDDQFSVERPDGSNFTLKIRSTKLEDSAMYFCARGPGMGTQYFGPGTRLLVL.

The chain joins TRBV5-1 to TRBJ2-1; TRBD1 aligns across 10 bases. Trimming at V came to 0 bases and at J to 3 bases, leaving 0 bases not matched to a gene. The CDR3 contains 15 residues. Germline V gene data show CDR1 as SGHRS and CDR2 as YFSETQ. CDR3 in amino acids: CASSLGTGGYNEQFF. In DNA, the CDR3 is TGCGCCAGCAGCTTGGGGACAGGGGGCTACAATGAGCAGTTCTTC. Variable domain in full (rest from reference TRBV5-1 and TRBJ2-1): KAGVTQTPRYLIKTRGQQVTLSCSPISGHRSVSWYQQTPGQGLQFLFEYFSETQRNKGNFPGRFSGRQFSNSRSEMNVSTLELGDSALYLCASSLGTGGYNEQFFGPGTRLTVL.

This chain links TRBV11-2 with TRBJ1-1; no firm D call. The CDR3 covers 13 residues. Germline-derived CDR1 and CDR2 are SGHAT and FQNNGV. V was shortened by 5 bases and J by 5 bases, with 12 bases between the two germline ends. CDR3 residues: CASSLAEGTEAFF. The CDR3 nucleotides are TGTGCCAGCAGCCTCGCCGAAGGTACTGAAGCTTTCTTT.

The V and J genes are TRBV6-7 and TRBJ1-1, with 11 bases lining up with TRBD1. TRBV6-7 is treated as an ORF (open reading frame) with a function not yet certain. Germline trimming cut 2 bases from V and 1 base from J; bases unmatched to any gene: 6. CDR3 length: 17 amino acids. The CDR3 sequence: CASSYPGQGDPNTEAFF. In DNA form, the CDR3 reads TGTGCCAGCAGTTACCCGGGACAGGGGGACCCGAACACTGAAGCTTTCTTT.

For this clone: The final CDR3 position lacks the conserved phenylalanine or tryptophan, pointing to a likely read error. V is TRBV6-5 and J is TRBJ2-7, with D possibly TRBD2 on 5 matching bases. The CDR3 spans 12 residues. Deletions cut 8 bases from V and 0 bases from J, with 8 bases between. The germline gives CDR1 MNHEY, CDR2 SVGAGI. The CDR3 sequence is CASREPSYEQYL. In nucleotides, the CDR3 is TGTGCCAGCCGGGAACCCTCCTACGAGCAGTACCTC.

The chain recombines TRBV6-1 with TRBJ2-2; no definite D call. Germline CDR1 is MNHNS and CDR2 is SASEGT. V lost 6 bases and J lost 8, with 19 bases in between. The CDR3 runs to 15 residues. CDR3 bases: TGTGCCAGCAGCCCACGGGTAGGCGACCCAGGGGAGCTGTTTTTT. Its protein is CASSPRVGDPGELFF.

The CDR3 coding sequence is TGTGCCAGCAGCGTAACTAGCGGGAGGGCCATTGAGCAGTTCTTC. This gives the protein CASSVTSGRAIEQFF. This sequence joins TRBV9 and TRBJ2-1, with TRBD2 matching over 13 bases. J lost 9 bases, V lost 1 base, and 4 bases had no gene match. The CDR3 is made up of 15 amino acids. Germline CDR1 reads SGDLS; CDR2 reads YYNGEE. Together with reference TRBV9 and TRBJ2-1, the CDR3 gives the full variable domain: DSGVTQTPKHLITATGQRVTLRCSPRSGDLSVYWYQQSLDQGLQFLIQYYNGEERAKGNILERFSAQQFPDLHSELNLSSLELGDSALYFCASSVTSGRAIEQFFGPGTRLTVL.

This chain joins TRBV11-3 and TRBJ2-1; D call uncertain. V lost 5 bases and J lost 0, with 11 bases in between. The germline V gene has CDR1 SGHNT and CDR2 YENEEA. The CDR3 has 15 residues. The CDR3 nucleotides are TGTGCCAGCAGCCCAACCACACTCTCCTACAATGAGCAGTTCTTC. Translation gives CASSPTTLSYNEQFF.

CDR3 bases: TGTGCCAGAACGAAGGGATTACAGGCCTTCTATGGCTACACCTTC. Protein product: CARTKGLQAFYGYTF. This chain links TRBV5-3 with TRBJ1-2; TRBD1 is a possible D gene (5 bases). TRBV5-3 is reported as an ORF; its role is uncertain. The CDR3 is made up of 15 amino acids. V was shortened by 6 bases and J by 4 bases, with 19 bases between the two germline ends.

The J gene is TRBJ1-5, the V gene TRBV2, with D possibly TRBD1 on 6 matching bases. V shed 6 bases and J shed 12 bases, with 15 bases lying between them. Germline loops: CDR1 SNHLY, CDR2 FYNNEI. This CDR3 spans 12 amino acids. The CDR3 DNA sequence: TGTGCCAGCAGGGGCTCGAGGGGGGGCCAGCATTTT. This sequence encodes CASRGSRGGQHF.

This clone was observed a few times. The rearrangement uses TRBV10-3 and TRBJ1-1; perhaps TRBD1 as D (6 bases). The germline CDR1 and CDR2 sequences are ENHRY and SYGVKD. The CDR3 loop spans 10 amino acids. V was pared by 11 bases and J by 10 bases, with 14 bases between. The CDR3 coding sequence is TGTGCCCTTACAGGGTTGGGAGCTTTCTTT. This sequence encodes CALTGLGAFF.

The chain combines TRBV5-1 with TRBJ2-1; perhaps TRBD2 as D (5 bases). There are 15 residues in the CDR3. The germline gives CDR1 SGHRS, CDR2 YFSETQ. Trimming took 0 bases from V and 4 from J, leaving 11 bases between them. The CDR3, as DNA: TGCGCCAGCAGCTTGGAGGACTCCTTTTACAATGAGCAGTTCTTC. Its protein is CASSLEDSFYNEQFF. Drawing the rest from reference TRBV5-1 and TRBJ2-1, the complete variable domain is KAGVTQTPRYLIKTRGQQVTLSCSPISGHRSVSWYQQTPGQGLQFLFEYFSETQRNKGNFPGRFSGRQFSNSRSEMNVSTLELGDSALYLCASSLEDSFYNEQFFGPGTRLTVL.

The chain combines TRBV6-1 with TRBJ1-6; D is unclear. This CDR3 is 14 amino acids long. The ends were cut back, 2 bases at V and 6 bases at J, with 8 bases in the middle. Germline lookup yields CDR1 MNHNS and CDR2 SASEGT. CDR3 sequence: CASSETQSNSPLHF. CDR3 DNA sequence: TGTGCCAGCAGTGAAACTCAGAGTAATTCACCCCTCCACTTT.

The V call is TRBV19, the J call TRBJ2-1; either TRBD1 or TRBD2 may fit D (5 bases each). The CDR3 loop spans 15 amino acids. In germline, CDR1 is LNHDA, CDR2 SQIVND (reference sequence). V lost 0 bases and J 9 bases, leaving 15 bases between the germline ends. The CDR3 nucleotides read TGTGCCAGTAGTATAGAGCGTCCGGGGCAGGCTGAGCAGTTCTTC. It codes for CASSIERPGQAEQFF.

The chain links TRBV6-1 to TRBJ1-1; D ambiguous. Germline assignment: CDR1 MNHNS and CDR2 SASEGT. The V gene lost 1 base and the J gene lost 10 bases, with 13 bases spanning the gap. This CDR3 is 13 amino acids long. CDR3 sequence (DNA): TGTGCCAGCAGTGAAGTCCGCGGATTAGCAGCTTTCTTT. As protein: CASSEVRGLAAFF.

J is TRBJ2-3 and V is TRBV7-8, with D perhaps being TRBD1 or TRBD2 (5 bases each). Trimming took 11 bases from V and 4 from J, leaving 19 bases between them. From germline, CDR1 is SGHVS and CDR2 FQNEAQ. The CDR3 has 14 amino acids. The CDR3 nucleotides read TGTGCCGGCAAGCGGTATGGGGACGCAGATACGCAGTATTTT. Protein: CAGKRYGDADTQYF.